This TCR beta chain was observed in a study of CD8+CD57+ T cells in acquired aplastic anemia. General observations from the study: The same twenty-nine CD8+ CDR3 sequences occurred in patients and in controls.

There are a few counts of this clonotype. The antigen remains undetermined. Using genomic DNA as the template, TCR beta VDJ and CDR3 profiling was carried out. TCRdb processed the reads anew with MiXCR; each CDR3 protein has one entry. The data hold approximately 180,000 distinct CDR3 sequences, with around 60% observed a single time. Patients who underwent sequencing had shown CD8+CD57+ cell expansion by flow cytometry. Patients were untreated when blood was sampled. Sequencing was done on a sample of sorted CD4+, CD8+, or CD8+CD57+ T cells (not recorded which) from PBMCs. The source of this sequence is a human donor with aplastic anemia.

The CDR3: CASSADRDYEQYF. The CDR3 DNA reads as TGTGCCAGCAGTGCTGACAGGGACTACGAGCAGTACTTC. This chain uses TRBV2 with TRBJ2-7, with 7 nucleotides matching TRBD1. This CDR3 has 13 residues. Germline values: CDR1 SNHLY, CDR2 FYNNEI. With V trimmed by 4 bases and J by 3 bases, 3 bases remained unmatched.